The table lists the clone carrying this TCR beta chain with a few counts. The target antigen is unknown. This sample is part of a study of a mutant IDH1 vaccine in newly diagnosed glioma. Study-wide background: Earlier therapy was either radiotherapy, temozolomide, or both, and most got both. Study-wide points: Of all patients, under 95% showed vaccine-induced immune responses. There seemed to be no relation between pseudoprogression and changes in top peripheral T cell clonotypes.

This sample's time point: baseline, week 1 (first vaccination visit). Treatment given: pre-vaccination baseline after standard-of-care therapy. New IDH1-mutant, ATRX-lost WHO grade 3 or 4 astrocytomas occurred in donors. The germline gives CDR1 MNHEY, CDR2 SVGAGI. This CDR3 region has 15 residues. V dropped 5 bases and J dropped 1 base, with 14 bases sitting between them. TCRdb's copy holds only in-frame clones and misses some; the assay was immunoSEQ multiplex PCR. The sample includes about 70,000 clones, about 83% of them seen just once. The specimen was peripheral blood mononuclear cells (PBMCs), collected from a glioma patient treated with radiotherapy, temozolomide or both. This sequence was found in a woman younger than 35 with glioma. Some clones in this sample may be carry-over from other donors' samples. The chain combines TRBV6-5 with TRBJ1-1; TRBD1 is a possible D gene (6 bases). The DNA for the CDR3 is TGTGCCAGCAGTCGGATCCGGGACAAGAACACTGAAGCTTTCTTT. This encodes CASSRIRDKNTEAFF.